Following are 21 T cell receptor beta chains from one sample sequenced in a study of post-analysis software for immune sequencing data. Overall study results and limits: Roughly 5 TRBV segments, TRBV5-6, TRBV5-1 and TRBV20-1 among them, were found more frequent in patients than controls.

Unique molecular identifiers were present in the TCR beta cDNA libraries. MiXCR, run by TCRdb on the PCR reads, gives a single entry per CDR3 protein. The table has some 500,000 distinct CDR3 sequences, roughly 45% seen once. These receptors' antigens are unknown. Sequenced sample: blood. These receptors all stem from a girl under 18 with multiple sclerosis.

The chain links TRBV29-1 to TRBJ1-1; D is unclear. Germline assignment: CDR1 SQVTM and CDR2 ANQGSEA. The CDR3 has 11 amino acids. V lost 6 bases to trimming and J lost 4 bases, with 9 bases between them. CDR3 sequence: CSVRSSTEAFF. CDR3 coding DNA: TGCAGCGTAAGAAGTAGCACTGAAGCTTTCTTT.

This chain links TRBV9 with TRBJ2-3; D assignment may be TRBD1 or TRBD2 (6 bases each). The germline CDR1 and CDR2 sequences are SGDLS and YYNGEE. Trimming removed 4 bases at V and 1 base at J, with 22 bases between. The CDR3 totals 18 residues. The CDR3 here is CASSPSSGGGSRTDTQYF. The CDR3 DNA reads TGTGCCAGCAGCCCCAGTTCCGGGGGCGGGTCCCGCACAGATACGCAGTATTTT. The variable domain in full, with the rest retrieved from reference TRBV9 and TRBJ2-3, is DSGVTQTPKHLITATGQRVTLRCSPRSGDLSVYWYQQSLDQGLQFLIQYYNGEERAKGNILERFSAQQFPDLHSELNLSSLELGDSALYFCASSPSSGGGSRTDTQYFGPGTRLTVL.

CDR3 bases: TGTGCCAGCAGTTTATCCCGGACAGGGGTGAATTCAGCTAACTATGGCTACACCTTC. Its translation: CASSLSRTGVNSANYGYTF. This chain uses TRBV27 with TRBJ1-2, with 9 bases fitting TRBD1. The CDR3 covers 19 residues. Germline CDR1 reads MNHEY; CDR2 reads SMNVEV (reference sequence). After removal of 0 bases from V and 0 bases from J, the junction contained 11 bases not matched to a gene.

The chain employs TRBV7-2 and TRBJ2-1; D gene uncertain. The germline CDR1 and CDR2 sequences are SGHTA and FQGNSA. The CDR3 contains 13 residues. V gave up 6 bases and J gave up 8 bases, with 14 bases separating them. The chain's CDR3 is CASSISPDDEQFF. CDR3 coding DNA: TGTGCCAGCAGTATATCCCCCGACGATGAGCAGTTCTTC.

The genes are TRBV4-3 and TRBJ2-5; D is uncertain. Trimming shortened V by 0 bases and J by 3 bases, and 14 bases separated the two germline ends. The germline CDR1 and CDR2 sequences are LGHNA and YSLEER. This CDR3 has 16 amino acids. The CDR3 sequence is CASSQESGAEKETQYF. The CDR3 nucleotides are TGCGCCAGCAGCCAAGAGAGTGGTGCTGAGAAAGAGACCCAGTACTTC.

This clonotype appeared a few times. This chain links TRBV7-3 with TRBJ2-3, with D uncertain. The CDR3 covers 13 residues. CDR1 is SGHTA, CDR2 FQGTGA, per germline. V lost 3 bases and J 6 bases, leaving 10 bases between the germline ends. The CDR3 DNA is TGTGCCAGCAGCTTCCGGCTAGGGGATACGCAGTATTTT. This gives the protein CASSFRLGDTQYF.

V usage is TRBV12-3 or TRBV12-4 and J usage is TRBJ2-3; D unresolved. The CDR3 covers 14 residues. The germline V and J ends were trimmed by 0 bases and 1 base, with 5 bases remaining between them. CDR3 loop: CASSLAQRTDTQYF. The CDR3 nucleotides read TGTGCCAGCAGTTTAGCCCAACGCACAGATACGCAGTATTTT.

On this clonotype itself: At one end, the junction sequence differs from germline, possibly due to a read error. The CDR3 spells CGARDVGVTPYEQYF. CDR3 sequence (DNA): TGCGGTGCTAGAGATGTTGGGGTAACCCCCTACGAGCAGTACTTC. The genes are TRBV20-1 and TRBJ2-7; D is undetermined. The CDR3 spans 15 residues. The germline V gene has CDR1 DFQATT and CDR2 SNEGSKA (reference sequence).

This clonotype was recorded once. The chain carries TRBV6-6 and TRBJ1-2; a possible D gene is TRBD1 (5 bases). Germline loops: CDR1 MNHNY, CDR2 SVGAGI (reference sequence). The CDR3 is made up of 15 amino acids. The V and J ends lost 2 bases and 2 bases respectively, with 12 bases between them. The CDR3 DNA reads as TGTGCCAGCAGTTACGTTGGGACCGCCAACTATGGCTACACCTTC. It translates to CASSYVGTANYGYTF.

In this sample, this clonotype turned up a few times. This chain connects TRBV29-1 to TRBJ2-4; D remains unclear. Per germline, CDR1 SQVTM and CDR2 ANQGSEA. The CDR3 runs 13 residues. The V and J ends lost 2 bases and 6 bases respectively, with 11 bases between them. The CDR3 loop reads CSVEFGASNIQYF. The CDR3 region has the DNA TGCAGCGTTGAATTCGGCGCCTCAAACATTCAGTACTTC. The variable domain in full, with the rest retrieved from reference TRBV29-1 and TRBJ2-4, is SAVISQKPSRDICQRGTSLTIQCQVDSQVTMMFWYRQQPGQSLTLIATANQGSEATYESGFVIDKFPISRPNLTFSTLTVSNMSPEDSSIYLCSVEFGASNIQYFGAGTRLSVL.

This clonotype was counted once. V usage is TRBV5-6 and J usage is TRBJ2-3; TRBD2 aligns across 11 bases. This CDR3 has 16 amino acids. Germline V lookup: CDR1 SGHDT, CDR2 YYEEEE. V lost 4 bases to trimming and J lost 2 bases; unmatched junction nucleotides: 6. The CDR3 reads CASSPGLAVITDTQYF. The CDR3 coding sequence is TGTGCCAGCAGCCCGGGACTAGCGGTGATCACAGATACGCAGTATTTT.

A few counts support this clonotype. The V and J genes are TRBV20-1 and TRBJ1-1, with D uncertain. The CDR3 runs to 11 residues. V was clipped by 6 bases and J by 0 bases, with 5 bases between them. CDR1 is DFQATT, CDR2 SNEGSKA, per germline (reference sequence). The CDR3 is CSAPMNTEAFF. Written as DNA, the CDR3 is TGCAGTGCCCCGATGAACACTGAAGCTTTCTTT.

This clonotype has just a few counts. The chain uses TRBV5-1 and TRBJ1-1; 10 bases match TRBD1. CDR3 length equals 16 residues. Germline V CDR1 and CDR2: SGHRS, YFSETQ. The trim removed 3 bases at V and 4 bases at J, leaving 9 bases unmatched. The CDR3 DNA is TGCGCCAGCAGCTCCTGGACAGGGGGGTTAGGCACTGAAGCTTTCTTT. Translation gives CASSSWTGGLGTEAFF.

This chain connects TRBV28 to TRBJ2-7; D possibly matches TRBD1 or TRBD2 (5 bases each). With the DNA end fitting TRBJ2-5 better, the J assignment may be wrong. CDR3 length: 14 residues. The germline V gene encodes CDR1 MDHEN and CDR2 SYDVKM. In DNA form, the CDR3 reads TGTGCCAGCAGTCGAACCGGGACCAAAGAGACCCAGTACTTC. It yields the protein CASSRTGTKETQYF.

The genes are TRBV13 and TRBJ2-5; 7 bases align to TRBD1. Matching the DNA end better, TRBJ2-7 makes the J call doubtful. Germline CDR1 and CDR2: PRHDT and FYEKMQ (reference sequence). There are 16 residues in the CDR3. The CDR3 DNA reads TGTGCCAGCAGCTTGGGATCCGGGACAGAAGTCCCCGAGCAGTACTTC. Protein: CASSLGSGTEVPEQYF.

The chain links TRBV7-2 to TRBJ2-7; the D call may be TRBD1 or TRBD2 (5 bases each). V lost 5 bases to trimming and J lost 3 bases, with 17 bases between them. This CDR3 has 15 residues. Germline V gene lookup returns CDR1 SGHTA and CDR2 FQGNSA. The CDR3 nucleotides are TGTGCCAGCAGCCCGAGGGGACCCAAGGACTACGAGCAGTACTTC. This sequence encodes CASSPRGPKDYEQYF.

V usage is TRBV27 and J usage is TRBJ2-1; the D is unclear. Germline CDR1 reads MNHEY; CDR2 reads SMNVEV (reference sequence). Trimming stripped 8 bases from V and 2 bases from J, with 16 bases between. The CDR3 is made up of 15 amino acids. CDR3 amino acids: CASAPADDPYNEQFF. The CDR3 nucleotides read TGTGCCAGCGCTCCGGCCGACGACCCCTACAATGAGCAGTTCTTC.

The chain links TRBV9 to TRBJ1-2; the D is unclear. The CDR3 runs 15 residues. Looked up from germline, CDR1 is SGDLS and CDR2 is YYNGEE. Between the trimmed V and J ends, which lost 4 bases and 0 bases, there was a span of 13 bases. CDR3 region: CASSFADGSNYGYTF. The CDR3 DNA reads as TGTGCCAGCAGCTTTGCTGACGGCTCTAACTATGGCTACACCTTC.

The V call is TRBV7-2, the J call TRBJ1-5; maybe TRBD1 (5 bases). Germline CDR1 SGHTA, CDR2 FQGNSA. Trimming cost V 2 bases and J 7 bases, with 18 bases left between them. The CDR3 length is 16 residues. The chain's CDR3 is CASSLLGAGWDQPQHF. The DNA for the CDR3 is TGTGCCAGCAGCTTACTCGGGGCGGGGTGGGACCAGCCCCAGCATTTT. Full variable domain (rest looked up from reference TRBV7-2 and TRBJ1-5): GAGVSQSPSNKVTEKGKDVELRCDPISGHTALYWYRQSLGQGLEFLIYFQGNSAPDKSGLPSDRFSAERTGGSVSTLTIQRTQQEDSAVYLCASSLLGAGWDQPQHFGDGTRLSIL.

This chain uses TRBV11-2 with TRBJ2-7; 7 bases are shared with TRBD1. Germline V gene lookup returns CDR1 SGHAT and CDR2 FQNNGV. After removal of 5 bases from V and 0 bases from J, the junction contained 10 bases not matched to a gene. The CDR3 totals 16 residues. The CDR3 coding sequence is TGTGCCAGCAGCGTGTGGGACAGCCTCCTCTCCTACGAGCAGTACTTC. It codes for CASSVWDSLLSYEQYF.

V usage is TRBV3-1 and J usage is TRBJ2-1, with TRBD1 as a possible D gene (6 bases). V lost 0 bases and J lost 3, with 15 bases in between. CDR3 length equals 17 residues. The germline V gene has CDR1 LGHDT and CDR2 YNNKEL (reference sequence). The DNA for the CDR3 is TGTGCCAGCAGCCAAGACCACACAGGGCCCGTCTACAATGAGCAGTTCTTC. Protein sequence: CASSQDHTGPVYNEQFF.